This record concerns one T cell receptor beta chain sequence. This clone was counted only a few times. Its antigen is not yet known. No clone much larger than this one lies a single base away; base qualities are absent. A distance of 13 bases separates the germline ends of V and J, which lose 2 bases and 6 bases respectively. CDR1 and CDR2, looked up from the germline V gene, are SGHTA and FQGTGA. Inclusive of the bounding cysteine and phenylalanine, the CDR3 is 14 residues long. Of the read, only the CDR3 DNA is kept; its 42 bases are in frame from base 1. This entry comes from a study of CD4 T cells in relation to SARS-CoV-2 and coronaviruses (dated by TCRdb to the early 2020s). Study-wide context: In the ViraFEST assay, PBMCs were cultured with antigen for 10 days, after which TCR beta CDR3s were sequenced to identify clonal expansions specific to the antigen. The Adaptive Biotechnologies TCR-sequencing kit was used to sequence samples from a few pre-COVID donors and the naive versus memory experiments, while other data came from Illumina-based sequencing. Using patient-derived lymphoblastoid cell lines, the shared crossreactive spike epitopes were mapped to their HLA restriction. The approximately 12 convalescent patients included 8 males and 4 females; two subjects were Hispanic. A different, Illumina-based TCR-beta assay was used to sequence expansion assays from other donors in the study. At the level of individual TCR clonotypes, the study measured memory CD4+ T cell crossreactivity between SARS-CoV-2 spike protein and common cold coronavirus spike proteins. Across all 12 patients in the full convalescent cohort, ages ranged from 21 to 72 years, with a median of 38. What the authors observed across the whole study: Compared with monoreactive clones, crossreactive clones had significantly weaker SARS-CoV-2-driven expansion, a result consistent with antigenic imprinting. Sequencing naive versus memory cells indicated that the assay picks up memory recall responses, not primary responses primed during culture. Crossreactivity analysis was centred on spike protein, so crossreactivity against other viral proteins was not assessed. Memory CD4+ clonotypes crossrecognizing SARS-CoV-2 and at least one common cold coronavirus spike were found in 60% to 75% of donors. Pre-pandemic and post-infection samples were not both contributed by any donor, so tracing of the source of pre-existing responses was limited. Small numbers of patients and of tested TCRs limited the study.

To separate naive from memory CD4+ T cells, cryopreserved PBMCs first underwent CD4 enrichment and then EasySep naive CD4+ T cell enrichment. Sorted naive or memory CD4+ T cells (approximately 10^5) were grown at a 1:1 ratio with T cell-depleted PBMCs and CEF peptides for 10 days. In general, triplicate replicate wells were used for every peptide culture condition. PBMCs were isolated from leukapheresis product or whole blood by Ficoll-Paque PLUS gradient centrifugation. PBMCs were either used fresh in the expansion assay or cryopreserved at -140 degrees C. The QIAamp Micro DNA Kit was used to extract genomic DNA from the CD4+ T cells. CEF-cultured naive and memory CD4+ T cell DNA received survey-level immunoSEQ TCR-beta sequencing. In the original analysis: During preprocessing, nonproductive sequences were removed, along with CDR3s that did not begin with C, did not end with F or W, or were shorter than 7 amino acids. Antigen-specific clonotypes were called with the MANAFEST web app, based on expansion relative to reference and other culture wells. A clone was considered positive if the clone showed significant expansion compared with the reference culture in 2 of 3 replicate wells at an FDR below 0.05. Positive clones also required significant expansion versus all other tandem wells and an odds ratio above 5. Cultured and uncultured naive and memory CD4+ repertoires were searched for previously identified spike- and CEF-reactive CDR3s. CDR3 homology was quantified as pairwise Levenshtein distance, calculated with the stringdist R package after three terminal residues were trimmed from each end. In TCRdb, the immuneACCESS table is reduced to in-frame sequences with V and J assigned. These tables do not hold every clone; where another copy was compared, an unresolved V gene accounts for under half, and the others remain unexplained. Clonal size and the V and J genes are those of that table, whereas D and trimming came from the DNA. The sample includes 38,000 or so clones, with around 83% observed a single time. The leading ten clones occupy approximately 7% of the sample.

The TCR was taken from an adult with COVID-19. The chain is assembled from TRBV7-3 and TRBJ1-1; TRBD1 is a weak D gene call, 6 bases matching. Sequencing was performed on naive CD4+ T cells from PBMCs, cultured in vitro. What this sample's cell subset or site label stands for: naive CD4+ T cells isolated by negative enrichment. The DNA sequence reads TGTGCCAGCAGCTTACACCAGGGGAGCCCTGAAGCTTTCTTT. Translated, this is CASSLHQGSPEAFF.